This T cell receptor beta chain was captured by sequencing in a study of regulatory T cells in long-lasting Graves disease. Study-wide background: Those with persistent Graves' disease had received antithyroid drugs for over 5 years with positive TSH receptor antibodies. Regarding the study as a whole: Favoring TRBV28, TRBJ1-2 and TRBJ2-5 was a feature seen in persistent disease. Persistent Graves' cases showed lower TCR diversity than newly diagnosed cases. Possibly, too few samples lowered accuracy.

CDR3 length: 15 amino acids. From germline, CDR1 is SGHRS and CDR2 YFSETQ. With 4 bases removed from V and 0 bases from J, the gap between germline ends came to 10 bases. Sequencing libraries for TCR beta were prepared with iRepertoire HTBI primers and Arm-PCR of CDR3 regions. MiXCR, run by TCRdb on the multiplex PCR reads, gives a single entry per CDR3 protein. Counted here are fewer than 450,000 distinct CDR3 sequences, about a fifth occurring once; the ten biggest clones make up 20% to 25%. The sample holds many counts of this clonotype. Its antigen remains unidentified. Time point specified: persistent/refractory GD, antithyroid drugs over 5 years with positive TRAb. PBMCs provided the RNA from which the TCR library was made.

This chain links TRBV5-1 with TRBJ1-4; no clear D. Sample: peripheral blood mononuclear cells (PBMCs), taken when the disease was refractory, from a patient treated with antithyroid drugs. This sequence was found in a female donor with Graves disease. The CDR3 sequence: CASSSLGATNEKLFF. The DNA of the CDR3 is TGCGCCAGCAGCAGTCTCGGGGCAACTAATGAAAAACTGTTTTTT. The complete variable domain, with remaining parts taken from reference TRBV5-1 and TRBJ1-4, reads KAGVTQTPRYLIKTRGQQVTLSCSPISGHRSVSWYQQTPGQGLQFLFEYFSETQRNKGNFPGRFSGRQFSNSRSEMNVSTLELGDSALYLCASSSLGATNEKLFFGSGTQLSVL.